Below are 13 T cell receptor beta chains sequenced from a single sample in a study of blood T cells in healthy people across ages. Through a sample-barcoded 5' primer and a J-beta primer mix, a second PCR was run for roughly 7 to 12 cycles. TCRdb analysed the 5' RACE reads with MiXCR anew, one entry per CDR3 protein. There are about a million distinct CDR3 sequences in the sample; 40% to 60% occur only once, and roughly 13% lies in the top ten. Specimen: blood. The receptor set was obtained from a man younger than 45 in good health.

The chain recombines TRBV11-2 with TRBJ2-4; tentative D call: TRBD1 (5 bases). V shed 4 bases and J shed 1 base, with 14 bases lying between them. The germline V gene has CDR1 SGHAT and CDR2 FQNNGV. The CDR3 is 16 amino acids. The CDR3 loop is CASSSPRADAKNIQYF. The CDR3 DNA sequence: TGTGCCAGCAGCTCGCCCAGGGCTGATGCCAAAAACATTCAGTACTTC. The full variable domain, rest sourced from reference TRBV11-2 and TRBJ2-4, is EAGVAQSPRYKIIEKRQSVAFWCNPISGHATLYWYQQILGQGPKLLIQFQNNGVVDDSQLPKDRFSAERLKGVDSTLKIQPAKLEDSAVYLCASSSPRADAKNIQYFGAGTRLSVL.

The chain couples TRBV7-9 to TRBJ2-3, with D hard to call. This CDR3 contains 15 residues. V lost 5 bases, J lost 0 bases, and 12 bases lay in between. Germline V CDR1 and CDR2: SEHNR, FQNEAQ (reference sequence). CDR3 DNA sequence: TGTGCCAGCAGCGTCATATGGGCTAGCACAGATACGCAGTATTTT. This encodes CASSVIWASTDTQYF.

The V and J genes are TRBV28 and TRBJ2-3; 10 bases agree with TRBD1. The CDR3 runs 17 residues. Trimming took 9 bases from V and 1 from J; bases not matched to a gene: 13. Germline CDR1 reads MDHEN; CDR2 reads SYDVKM. The CDR3 DNA reads TGTGCCAGTTGGGGACAGGGGCTTGTCTTGCGCACAGATACGCAGTATTTT. Translation gives CASWGQGLVLRTDTQYF.

On this clonotype itself: A much larger clone differs from this one at a single base, so this may be a read error. This rearrangement joins TRBV9 to TRBJ2-5, with D tentatively TRBD2 (6 bases). The J call may not be correct, given that the DNA end is closer to TRBJ2-1. The CDR3 extends over 15 amino acids. Looked up from germline, CDR1 is SGDLS and CDR2 is YYNGEE. Written as DNA, the CDR3 is TGTGCCAGCAGCGCGGGACTTATGTACCAAGAGACCCAGTTCTTC. Translating it yields CASSAGLMYQETQFF.

This clonotype was detected only a few times. This chain uses TRBV3-1 with TRBJ2-4; D assignment may be TRBD1 or TRBD2 (5 bases each). The CDR3 consists of 16 residues. The germline CDR1 and CDR2 sequences are LGHDT and YNNKEL (reference sequence). V was trimmed by 0 bases and J by 7 bases, leaving 16 bases between them. CDR3 residues: CASSQDFEPGPNIQYF. Here the CDR3 DNA reads TGTGCCAGCAGCCAAGACTTCGAACCGGGGCCCAACATTCAGTACTTC.

The chain employs TRBV12-3 or TRBV12-4 and TRBJ2-5; a possible D gene is TRBD1 (5 bases). TRBJ2-7 matches the DNA end more closely, so the J call is doubtful. This CDR3 region has 13 residues. Here the CDR3 DNA reads TGTGCCAGCAGTCCTATAACAGGATCCGAGCAGTACTTC. Protein product: CASSPITGSEQYF.

The J gene is TRBJ1-5, the V gene TRBV4-3, with D unresolved. The CDR3 is 14 amino acids. Germline V gene sequence: CDR1 LGHNA, CDR2 YSLEER. The V end lost 0 bases, the J end lost 6 bases, and 9 bases lay between the germline ends. In DNA form, the CDR3 reads TGCGCCAGCAGCCAAGATTGGGTAGGTCAGCCCCAGCATTTT. This encodes CASSQDWVGQPQHF.

This rearrangement joins TRBV6-4 to TRBJ2-5; no definite D call. TRBJ2-7 explains the end of the DNA better; the J call may be wrong. CDR3 length: 15 residues. Germline V CDR1 and CDR2: MRHNA, SNTAGT. For the CDR3, the DNA is TGTGCCAGCAGTGCGGCAGCCTCACCCTCCTACGAGCAGTACTTC. Its translation: CASSAAASPSYEQYF.

The CDR3, as DNA: TGTGCCAGCAGCCCTCGGCTGACTAGCGGGGGAAAACAAGGCCAGTACTTC. Translation gives CASSPRLTSGGKQGQYF. The V and J genes are TRBV3-1 and TRBJ2-7; 12 bases align to TRBD2. The junction had 17 bases not matched to a gene; V was cut back by 4 bases and J by 10 bases. CDR3 length: 17 residues. Germline CDR1 reads LGHDT; CDR2 reads YNNKEL (reference sequence).

In DNA, the CDR3 is TGTGCCAGCAGTTTCTTGAGACGAGCGGGGGACAATGAGCAGTTCTTC. This codes for CASSFLRRAGDNEQFF. This sequence joins TRBV27 and TRBJ2-1; 8 bases line up with TRBD2. Germline V gene sequence: CDR1 MNHEY, CDR2 SMNVEV (reference sequence). V gave up 3 bases and J gave up 5 bases; unmatched junction bases: 9. This CDR3 spans 16 amino acids.

V is TRBV29-1 and J is TRBJ1-1, with no clear D. With 7 bases removed from V and 7 bases from J, the gap between germline ends came to 13 bases. Germline CDR1 and CDR2: SQVTM and ANQGSEA. The CDR3 is 11 amino acids. Here the CDR3 DNA reads TGCAGCGCTGGGGATCGACTTGAAGCTTTCTTT. Protein sequence: CSAGDRLEAFF.

The chain is built from TRBV6-1 and TRBJ2-1, with 13 bases identical to TRBD2. The V and J ends lost 8 bases and 9 bases, in that order; junction bases with no gene match: 4. The CDR3 spans 13 residues. The germline V gene has CDR1 MNHNS and CDR2 SASEGT. DNA for the CDR3: TGTGCCAGCTCGGGACTAGCGGGGACTGAGCAGTTCTTC. This encodes CASSGLAGTEQFF.

This clonotype was counted between two and nine times. A much larger clonotype is one base distant, so this may be a read error. The J gene is TRBJ2-7, the V gene TRBV12-3 or TRBV12-4; no definite D call. CDR3 length: 13 residues. V gave up 2 bases and J gave up 2 bases, with 7 bases separating them. The CDR3 sequence is CASSLWQTYEQYF. DNA of the CDR3: TGTGCCAGCAGTTTATGGCAGACCTACGAGCAGTACTTC.